These T cell receptor beta chains were read from a single sample in a study of blood T cell repertoires in COVID-19. Method: immunoSEQ multiplex PCR; TCRdb's copy keeps in-frame clones and lacks some. The data contain 180,000 or so clones, roughly 87% of them singletons. The sequenced material came from PBMCs or T cells enriched from blood (not recorded which). All receptors come from a man between 50 and 59 years old who had recovered from COVID-19. CDR3s include the opening cysteine and the closing phenylalanine or tryptophan. The D gene is left open where the match is weak. The size entry is marked missing in some rows and otherwise reads once, few, many or a size class.

TRBJ2-7	TRBV19	TRBD2	NA	TGTGCCAGTAAAGCCGGGACTAGCGGGAGGACCTACGAGCAGTACTTC	CASKAGTSGRTYEQYF
TRBJ1-3	TRBV6-6	TRBD1	NA	TGTGCCAGCAGTTACCTGACAGGGGGGTCTGGAAACACCATATATTTT	CASSYLTGGSGNTIYF
TRBJ2-3	TRBV27	TRBD1	NA	TGTGCCAGCAGTTTAGGGACAGGGAATACAGATACGCAGTATTTT	CASSLGTGNTDTQYF
TRBJ2-2	TRBV28	NA	once	TGTGCCAGCAGTTTAAGGTCGTGGCGGCGCAACACCGGGGAGCTGTTTTTT	CASSLRSWRRNTGELFF
TRBJ2-5	TRBV28	NA	NA	TGTGCCAGCAGTTACCCACAGGGAAGGGAGACCCAGTACTTC	CASSYPQGRETQYF
TRBJ2-1	TRBV6-5	TRBD2	NA	TGTGCCAGCAGTTATGGGGGGGGGTACAATGAGCAGTTCTTC	CASSYGGGYNEQFF
TRBJ2-2	TRBV3-1/TRBV3-2	NA	NA	TGTGCCAGCAGTCTAGACAGCCTGAACACCGGGGAGCTGTTTTTT	CASSLDSLNTGELFF
TRBJ2-7	TRBV5-1	TRBD1	NA	TGCGCCAGCAGCCCCCCCCCTGGACAGGGGGCTGGCTACGAGCAGTACTTC	CASSPPPGQGAGYEQYF
TRBJ2-7	TRBV4-1	TRBD2	NA	TGCGCCAGCAGCCCCTACGGGCTGAGACTAGCGGAATACGAGCAGTACTTC	CASSPYGLRLAEYEQYF
TRBJ1-2	TRBV28	NA	NA	TGTGCCAGCAGTTTAGGGACAAAGAGCTATGGCTACACCTTC	CASSLGTKSYGYTF
TRBJ2-5	TRBV29-1	TRBD2	NA	TGCAGCGCGGCCGGGACTAGAGAGACCCAGTACTTC	CSAAGTRETQYF
TRBJ2-5	TRBV7-2	NA	NA	TGTGCCAGCAGCCCCACGGGACTGTGGACGGAGACCCAGTACTTC	CASSPTGLWTETQYF
TRBJ2-7	TRBV9	NA	NA	TGTGCCAGCAGCTCAACACAGTTATCCTACGAGCAGTACTTC	CASSSTQLSYEQYF
TRBJ2-7	TRBV7-9	NA	NA	TGTGCCAGCAGCCCCCCATCCATCTACGAGCAGTACTTC	CASSPPSIYEQYF
TRBJ2-6	TRBV28	NA	once	TGTGCCAGCAGTTTAAAGAGCTCTGGGGCCAACGTCCTGACTTTC	CASSLKSSGANVLTF
TRBJ1-2	TRBV4-1	TRBD1	NA	TGCGCCAGCAGCCTCGCTGCGGACAGGCTGAACTATGGCTACACCTTC	CASSLAADRLNYGYTF
TRBJ2-2	TRBV7-6	TRBD2	NA	TGTGCCAGCAGCTCTAGCGGGGGTCATACCGGGGAGCTGTTTTTT	CASSSSGGHTGELFF
TRBJ1-5	TRBV10-3	TRBD1	NA	TGTGCCATCAGTGAAGAAGCAGGGGGCCGGGATCAGCCCCAGCATTTT	CAISEEAGGRDQPQHF
TRBJ1-2	TRBV27	TRBD1	NA	TGTGCCAGCAGCCCTGACAGGGGAGGTCTGTATGGCTACACCTTC	CASSPDRGGLYGYTF
TRBJ2-7	TRBV5-1	NA	NA	TGCGCCAGCAGCTTGGATACAGGGATTGACGAGCAGTACTTC	CASSLDTGIDEQYF
TRBJ1-4	TRBV7-6	NA	once	TGTGCCAGCAGCTTAGCTGACGGGGGAGTCAATGAAAAACTGTTTTTT	CASSLADGGVNEKLFF
TRBJ2-7	TRBV3-1/TRBV3-2	TRBD2	NA	TGTGCCAGCAGCCCACGACTAGCGATCGAGCAGTACTTC	CASSPRLAIEQYF
TRBJ2-7	TRBV7-9	TRBD2	once	TGTGCCGGCGGGGGGCCGGTGAGCTCCTACGAGCAGTACTTC	CAGGGPVSSYEQYF
TRBJ2-5	TRBV6-5	TRBD1	NA	TGTGCCAGCAGCGACAGGGCTGTGGAGACCCAGTACTTC	CASSDRAVETQYF
TRBJ2-1	TRBV5-1	NA	few	TGCGCCAGCAGCCAATACAGGGTAATAGGCTACAATGAGCAGTTCTTC	CASSQYRVIGYNEQFF
TRBJ1-2	TRBV7-9	NA	NA	TGTGCCAGTCGGGGCTCAGACAGCAGGGGTGGCTACACCTTC	CASRGSDSRGGYTF
TRBJ1-6	TRBV6-5	NA	NA	TGTGCCAGCAGTTACGAGGGAGGGTCCTATTCACCCCTCCACTTT	CASSYEGGSYSPLHF
TRBJ2-2	TRBV14	NA	NA	TGTGCCAGCAGCCCGAATCGGGGGGCACAGGGATTGACCGGGGAGCTGTTTTTT	CASSPNRGAQGLTGELFF
TRBJ1-1	TRBV18	TRBD1	NA	TGTGCCAGCTCACCACCGGGGGCAGGGGGCGTGGTTGAAGCTTTCTTT	CASSPPGAGGVVEAFF